This paragraph covers one TCR beta chain sequence. Some clones are missing from TCRdb's copy, which holds only in-frame ones; the method was immunoSEQ multiplex PCR. The table shows 50,000 to 55,000 clones, with about 93% occurring only once. This specimen comes from a study of T cell changes during pregnancy in multiple sclerosis. The sequence was obtained from a female donor with multiple sclerosis, enrolled in a pregnancy study. Sequencing used CD4+ T cells from peripheral blood mononuclear cells, obtained in the third trimester of pregnancy.

The chain's CDR3 is CASSLGGGNTGELFF. In DNA form, the CDR3 reads TGTGCCAGCAGCTTAGGTGGCGGAAACACCGGGGAGCTGTTTTTT. The chain uses TRBV7-9 and TRBJ2-2, with D unclear. Per germline, CDR1 SEHNR and CDR2 FQNEAQ (reference sequence). The CDR3 has 15 residues. The germline V and J ends were trimmed by 1 base and 2 bases, with 8 bases remaining between them. Supplemented by reference TRBV7-9 and TRBJ2-2, the full variable domain reads DTGVSQNPRHKITKRGQNVTFRCDPISEHNRLYWYRQTLGQGPEFLTYFQNEAQLEKSRLLSDRFSAERPKGSFSTLEIQRTEQGDSAMYLCASSLGGGNTGELFFGEGSRLTVL.